This T cell receptor (beta chain) was obtained from a study of T-cell memory formation after mild COVID-19. Study in general: Largely donor-specific TCR clusters were found.

A few counts support this clonotype. Its antigen is unidentified. Trimming at V came to 3 bases and at J to 4 bases, leaving 6 bases not matched to a gene. In germline, CDR1 is SGDLS, CDR2 YYNGEE. The CDR3 spans 15 residues. The study's findings and limits: Some clones that responded turned up in pre-infection memory, which suggests that cross-reactive memory joined in. Of the contracting clones, CD4+ ones lay mainly in CM and EM, and CD8+ ones in EMRA.

From 5'RACE with constant-segment primers came TCR alpha and TCR beta cDNA libraries that carried sample barcodes and UMIs. In TCRdb, the 5' RACE reads were re-called with MiXCR into one record per CDR3 protein. The table lists some 250,000 distinct CDR3 sequences, roughly 18% of them singletons. The chain has TRBV9 and TRBJ2-5; TRBD2 matches at 10 bases. Material for sequencing was PBMCs or a T cell subset sorted from them (not recorded which). This TCR came from a man between 18 and 35 years old who had mild COVID-19 (a few samples of this study predate the infection). Cell type and time point are not known. The DNA for the CDR3 is TGTGCCAGCAGCGCCCTAGCGGGGGCGGGAGAGACCCAGTACTTC. It codes for CASSALAGAGETQYF.